This TCR beta chain is from a study of shared clonotypes between healthy human individuals. The study, taken as a whole, reports: Among non-shared clonotypes, generation probabilities were lower than among those shared by all four donors. Several donors shared around 5.1% of their naive CD4 clonotypes.

This CDR3 contains 14 residues. The ends were cut back, 2 bases at V and 0 bases at J, with 8 bases in the middle. CDR1 is MNHEY, CDR2 SMNVEV, per germline (reference sequence). The authors ran the assay at deep level. In the study's own analysis: There were no quality scores in the junction-only immunoSEQ sequences, so filtering differed. The protocol was immunoSEQ multiplex PCR, while the TCRdb copy is restricted to in-frame clones and leaves out a portion. The V and J calls and clone size were taken over from that table, and D and trimming were inferred from the DNA. This table holds around 2.1 million clones, approximately 94% found once. This clone was seen a single time. Antigen unknown. At the DNA level, this CDR3 is encoded by other sequences in the same sample as well. Only CD45RO-negative cells positively selected for CCR7 counted as naive CD8 cells, so terminally differentiated effector memory CD45RA+ cells were excluded.

The V and J genes are TRBV27 and TRBJ2-7; D remains ambiguous. This clonotype originated in a man younger than 35 in good health. Some clones in this sample may be carry-over from other donors' samples. Sequenced input: naive CD8+ T cells from PBMCs. The CDR3 region has the DNA TGTGCCAGCAGTTTAGTTGGTAGCTCCTACGAGCAGTACTTC. Its translation is CASSLVGSSYEQYF.